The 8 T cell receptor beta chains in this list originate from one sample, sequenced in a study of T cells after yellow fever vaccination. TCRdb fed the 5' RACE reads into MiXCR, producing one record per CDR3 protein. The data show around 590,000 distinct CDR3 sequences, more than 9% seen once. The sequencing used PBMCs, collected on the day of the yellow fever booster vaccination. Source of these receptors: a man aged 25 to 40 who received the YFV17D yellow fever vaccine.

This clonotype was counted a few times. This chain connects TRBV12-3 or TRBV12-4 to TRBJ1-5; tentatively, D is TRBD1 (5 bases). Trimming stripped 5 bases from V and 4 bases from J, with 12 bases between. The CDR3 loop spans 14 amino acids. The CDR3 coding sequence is TGTGCCAGCAGTAAAGGGACCGTTAATCAGCCCCAGCATTTT. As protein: CASSKGTVNQPQHF.

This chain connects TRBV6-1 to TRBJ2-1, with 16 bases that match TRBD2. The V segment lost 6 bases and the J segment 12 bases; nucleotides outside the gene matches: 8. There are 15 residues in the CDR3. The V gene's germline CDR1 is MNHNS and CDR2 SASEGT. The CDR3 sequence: CASRRLGTSGRVQFF. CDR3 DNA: TGTGCCAGCAGACGACTCGGGACTAGCGGGAGGGTGCAGTTCTTC.

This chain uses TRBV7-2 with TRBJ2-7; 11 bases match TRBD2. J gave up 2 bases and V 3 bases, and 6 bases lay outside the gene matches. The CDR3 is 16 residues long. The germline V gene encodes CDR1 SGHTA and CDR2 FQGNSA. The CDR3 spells CASSFDGLAGAYEQYF. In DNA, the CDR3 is TGTGCCAGCAGCTTCGATGGACTAGCGGGCGCCTACGAGCAGTACTTC.

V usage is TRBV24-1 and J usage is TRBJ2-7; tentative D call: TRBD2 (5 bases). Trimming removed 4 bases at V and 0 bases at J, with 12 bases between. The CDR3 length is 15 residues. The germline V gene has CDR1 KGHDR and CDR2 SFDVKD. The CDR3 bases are TGTGCCACCAGTGAGACTACCGGGAACTCCTACGAGCAGTACTTC. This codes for CATSETTGNSYEQYF.

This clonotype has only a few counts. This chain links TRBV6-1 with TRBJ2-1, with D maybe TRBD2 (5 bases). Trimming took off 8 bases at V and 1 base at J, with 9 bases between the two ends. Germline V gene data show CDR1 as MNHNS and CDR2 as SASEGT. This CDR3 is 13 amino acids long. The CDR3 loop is CASGKRSYNEQFF. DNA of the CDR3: TGTGCCAGCGGGAAGCGGTCCTACAATGAGCAGTTCTTC.

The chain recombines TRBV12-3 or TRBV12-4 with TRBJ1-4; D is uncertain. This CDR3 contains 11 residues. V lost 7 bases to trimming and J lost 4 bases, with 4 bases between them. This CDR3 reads CASTRNEKLFF. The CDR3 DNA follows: TGTGCCAGCACTCGTAATGAAAAACTGTTTTTT.

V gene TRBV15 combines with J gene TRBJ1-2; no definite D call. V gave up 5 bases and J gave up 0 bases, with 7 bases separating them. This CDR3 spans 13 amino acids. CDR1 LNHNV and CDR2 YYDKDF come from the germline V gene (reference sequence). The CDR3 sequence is CATSGSPNYGYTF. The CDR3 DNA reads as TGTGCCACCAGCGGGTCGCCTAACTATGGCTACACCTTC.

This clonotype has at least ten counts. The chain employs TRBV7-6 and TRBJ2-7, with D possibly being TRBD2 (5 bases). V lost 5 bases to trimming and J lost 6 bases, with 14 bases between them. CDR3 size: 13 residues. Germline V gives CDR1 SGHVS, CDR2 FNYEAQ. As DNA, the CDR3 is TGTGCCAGCAGCCAGTCTCGGGGTCGCGAGCAGTACTTC. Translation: CASSQSRGREQYF.